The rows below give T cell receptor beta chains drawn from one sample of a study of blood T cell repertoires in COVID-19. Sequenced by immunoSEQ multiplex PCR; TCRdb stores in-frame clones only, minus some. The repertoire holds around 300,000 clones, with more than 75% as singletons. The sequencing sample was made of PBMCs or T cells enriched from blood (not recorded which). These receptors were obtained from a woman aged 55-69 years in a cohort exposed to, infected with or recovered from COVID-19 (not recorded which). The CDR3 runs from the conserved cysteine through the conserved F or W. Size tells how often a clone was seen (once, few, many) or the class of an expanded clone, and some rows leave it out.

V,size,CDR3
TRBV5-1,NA,CASTPPGQGHTEAFF
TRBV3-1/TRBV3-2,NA,CASSQGRERGETQYF
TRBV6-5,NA,CATQDSLGYEQYF
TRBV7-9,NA,CASSPVQGGTEAFF
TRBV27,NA,CASCHSDSYTDTQYF
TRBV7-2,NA,CASSLSGRGETQYF
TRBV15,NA,CATSRGLAGESEQFF
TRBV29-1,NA,CSVAHGHTYEQYF
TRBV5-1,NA,CASSLGGTGQETQYF
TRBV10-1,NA,CASSESSAYEQYF
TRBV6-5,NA,CASSYSVTENTEAFF
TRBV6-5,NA,CASSTPGLNTEAFF
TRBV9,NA,CASRSKREATNTGELFF
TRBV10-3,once,CAIRGDSTYEQYF
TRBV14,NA,CASSQYRGRTYNEQFF
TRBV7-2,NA,CASSSPRASGGVTYEQYF
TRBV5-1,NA,CASSTGQGSYGYTF
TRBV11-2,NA,CASSTAGGGVTEAFF
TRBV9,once,CASSRRELAVGNEQFF